Sequencing of this TCR beta chain was carried out in a study of immune evolution from preneoplasia to lung adenocarcinoma. The assay was immunoSEQ multiplex PCR, and TCRdb's table has in-frame clones only and misses some. The sample holds around 39,000 clones, around 74% seen once. The CDR3 contains 12 residues. The V end lost 10 bases, the J end lost 2 bases, and 12 bases lay between the germline ends. Germline values: CDR1 MNHNS, CDR2 SASEGT. The TCR sequence derives from a person between 55 and 69 years old with lung adenocarcinoma. The specimen sequenced was FFPE invasive lung adenocarcinoma tissue. The rearrangement joins TRBV6-1 to TRBJ2-7; D gene ambiguous. The CDR3 spells CATMDGPYEQYF. The DNA of the CDR3 is TGTGCCACCATGGACGGACCCTACGAGCAGTACTTC.